What follows is one T cell receptor (beta chain) and its context. The CDR3 is 15 amino acids. V lost 7 bases and J 0 bases, leaving 14 bases between the germline ends. Germline CDR1 and CDR2: LNHDA and SQIVND (reference sequence). This sample was taken from a study of OX40 agonist ivuxolimab in advanced cancers. Libraries were prepared by immunoSEQ multiplex PCR; TCRdb keeps only in-frame clonotypes and omits some of them. Of about 73,000 clones detected, roughly 86% appear once; the ten largest clones hold less than 0.8%. Material: CD4+ or CD8+ T cells sorted from blood, obtained in a trial of the OX40 agonist ivuxolimab. The source is an adult with an advanced solid tumor such as melanoma, head and neck, liver or kidney cancer. V gene TRBV19 combines with J gene TRBJ2-3; TRBD2 might be the D (5 bases). CDR3: CASKVGSASTDTQYF. CDR3 DNA: TGTGCCAGTAAAGTTGGTAGCGCTAGCACAGATACGCAGTATTTT.